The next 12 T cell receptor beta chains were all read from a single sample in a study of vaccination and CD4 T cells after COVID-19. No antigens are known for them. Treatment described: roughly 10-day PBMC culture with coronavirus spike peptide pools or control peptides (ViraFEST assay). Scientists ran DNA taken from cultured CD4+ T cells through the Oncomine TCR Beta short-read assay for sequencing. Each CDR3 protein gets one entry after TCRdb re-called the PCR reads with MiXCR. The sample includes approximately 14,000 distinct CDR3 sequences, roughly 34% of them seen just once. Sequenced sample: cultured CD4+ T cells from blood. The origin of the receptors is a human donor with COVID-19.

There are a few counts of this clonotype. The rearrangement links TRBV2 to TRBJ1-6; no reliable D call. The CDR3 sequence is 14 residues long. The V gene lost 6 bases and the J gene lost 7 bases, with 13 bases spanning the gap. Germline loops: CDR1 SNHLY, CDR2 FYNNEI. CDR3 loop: CASRPVASNSPLHF. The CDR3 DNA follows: TGTGCCAGCAGGCCGGTGGCGTCGAATTCACCCCTCCACTTT.

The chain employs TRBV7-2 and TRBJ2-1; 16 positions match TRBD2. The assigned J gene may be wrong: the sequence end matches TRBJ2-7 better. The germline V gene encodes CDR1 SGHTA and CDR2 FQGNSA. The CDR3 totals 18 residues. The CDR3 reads CASSRTGTSGGALYEQYF. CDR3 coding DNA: TGTGCCAGCAGCCGAACTGGGACTAGCGGGGGGGCGTTGTACGAGCAGTACTTC.

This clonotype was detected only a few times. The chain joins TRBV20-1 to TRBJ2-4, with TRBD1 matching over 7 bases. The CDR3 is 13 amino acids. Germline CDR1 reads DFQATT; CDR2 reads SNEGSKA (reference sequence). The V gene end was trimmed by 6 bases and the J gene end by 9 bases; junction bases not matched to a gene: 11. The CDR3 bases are TGCAGTGCAACAACAGGGGACCGAGGCATTCAGTACTTC. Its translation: CSATTGDRGIQYF.

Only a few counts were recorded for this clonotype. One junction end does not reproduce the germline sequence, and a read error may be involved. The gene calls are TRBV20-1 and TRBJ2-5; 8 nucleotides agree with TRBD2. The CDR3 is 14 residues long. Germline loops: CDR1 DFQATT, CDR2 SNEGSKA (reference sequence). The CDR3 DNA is TGCAGTCACCCGGCGGGGGGAGGTCAAGTGACCCAGTACTTC. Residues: CSHPAGGGQVTQYF.

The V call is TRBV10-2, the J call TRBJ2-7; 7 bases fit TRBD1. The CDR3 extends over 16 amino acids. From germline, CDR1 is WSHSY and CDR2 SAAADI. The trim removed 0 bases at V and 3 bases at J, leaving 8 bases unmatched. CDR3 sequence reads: CASSESTGVGFYEQYF. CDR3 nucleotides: TGCGCCAGCAGTGAGTCCACAGGGGTAGGCTTCTACGAGCAGTACTTC.

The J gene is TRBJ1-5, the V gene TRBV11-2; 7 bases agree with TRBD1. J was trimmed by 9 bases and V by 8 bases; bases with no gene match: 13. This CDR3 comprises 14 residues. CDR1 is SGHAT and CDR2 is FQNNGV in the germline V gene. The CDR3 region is CASGEVTGDGPQHF. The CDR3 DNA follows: TGTGCCAGCGGCGAAGTAACAGGGGACGGGCCCCAGCATTTT.

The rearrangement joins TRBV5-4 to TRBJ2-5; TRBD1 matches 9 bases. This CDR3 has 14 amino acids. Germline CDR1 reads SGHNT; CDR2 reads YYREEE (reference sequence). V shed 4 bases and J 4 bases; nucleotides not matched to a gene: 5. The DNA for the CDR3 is TGTGCCAGCAGCCAGGGACAGGGAAGAGAGACCCAGTACTTC. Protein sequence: CASSQGQGRETQYF. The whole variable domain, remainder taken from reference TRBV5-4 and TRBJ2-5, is ETGVTQSPTHLIKTRGQQVTLRCSSQSGHNTVSWYQQALGQGPQFIFQYYREEENGRGNFPPRFSGLQFPNYSSELNVNALELDDSALYLCASSQGQGRETQYFGPGTRLLVL.

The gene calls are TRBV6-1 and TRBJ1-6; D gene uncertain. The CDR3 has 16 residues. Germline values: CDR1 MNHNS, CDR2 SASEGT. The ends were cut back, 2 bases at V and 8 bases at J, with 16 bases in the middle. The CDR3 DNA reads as TGTGCCAGCAGTGAACAGTCGCGCAGGCAGGATTCACCCCTCCACTTT. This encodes CASSEQSRRQDSPLHF.

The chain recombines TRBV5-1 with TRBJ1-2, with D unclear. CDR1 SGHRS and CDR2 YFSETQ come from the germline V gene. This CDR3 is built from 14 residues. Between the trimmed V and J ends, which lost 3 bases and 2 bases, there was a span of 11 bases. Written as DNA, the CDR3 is TGCGCCAGCAGCTCGGAGAGTCTAAACTATGGCTACACCTTC. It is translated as CASSSESLNYGYTF.

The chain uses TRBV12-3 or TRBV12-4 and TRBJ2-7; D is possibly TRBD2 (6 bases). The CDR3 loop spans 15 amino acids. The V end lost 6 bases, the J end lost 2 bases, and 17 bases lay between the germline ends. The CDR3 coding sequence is TGTGCCAGCAGCCTGACTAGTGCTTCTCCCTACGAGCAGTACTTC. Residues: CASSLTSASPYEQYF.

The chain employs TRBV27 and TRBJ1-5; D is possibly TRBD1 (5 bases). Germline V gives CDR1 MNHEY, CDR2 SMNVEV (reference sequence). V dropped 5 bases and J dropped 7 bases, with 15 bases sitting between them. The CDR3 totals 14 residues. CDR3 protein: CASSPASGVQPQHF. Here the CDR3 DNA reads TGTGCCAGCAGTCCCGCCTCGGGGGTCCAGCCCCAGCATTTT.

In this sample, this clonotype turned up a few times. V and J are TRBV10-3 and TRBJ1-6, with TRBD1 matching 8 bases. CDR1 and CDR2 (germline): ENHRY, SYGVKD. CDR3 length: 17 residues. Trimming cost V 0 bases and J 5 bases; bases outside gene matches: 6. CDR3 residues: CAISESNRGTNNSPLHF. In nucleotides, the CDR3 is TGTGCCATCAGTGAGTCCAACAGGGGGACTAATAATTCACCCCTCCACTTT.